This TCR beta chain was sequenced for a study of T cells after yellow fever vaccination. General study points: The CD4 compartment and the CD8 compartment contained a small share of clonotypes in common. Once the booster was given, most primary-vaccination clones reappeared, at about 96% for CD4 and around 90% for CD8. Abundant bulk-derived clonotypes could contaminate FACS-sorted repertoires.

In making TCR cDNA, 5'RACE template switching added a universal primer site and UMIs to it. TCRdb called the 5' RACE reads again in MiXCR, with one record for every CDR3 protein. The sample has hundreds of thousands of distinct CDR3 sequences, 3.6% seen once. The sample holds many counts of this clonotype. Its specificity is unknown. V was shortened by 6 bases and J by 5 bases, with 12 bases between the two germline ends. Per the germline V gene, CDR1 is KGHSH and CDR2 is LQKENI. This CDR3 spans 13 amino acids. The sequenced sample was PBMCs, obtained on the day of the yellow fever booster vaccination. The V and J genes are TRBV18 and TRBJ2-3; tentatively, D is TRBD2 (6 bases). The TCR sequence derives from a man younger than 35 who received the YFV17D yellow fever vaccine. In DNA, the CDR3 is TGTGCCAGCTCCCCATTGGAGGGAGATACGCAGTATTTT. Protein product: CASSPLEGDTQYF.